This T cell receptor (beta chain) was retrieved from a study of cytomegalovirus exposure and HLA in healthy donors. Study results and limitations: A later analysis linked a missense variant in DCLRE1C to the trimming of TCR beta V and J genes. Rarity held for most TCR sequences, but there were some public TCRs that occurred in many donors.

The PCR contained 60 Vbeta and 13 Jbeta primers. Here immunoSEQ multiplex PCR was the method, and the copy in TCRdb shows in-frame clones only, minus some. The table has approximately 210,000 clones, 77% seen once; the top ten hold around 2.2%. Among the donors, all were healthy bone marrow donors. V gave up 4 bases and J gave up 4 bases; unmatched junction bases: 5. The CDR3 is 16 residues long. Germline V gene sequence: CDR1 MNHNS, CDR2 SASEGT. This clone appeared a single time. The antigen is unknown. The sample taken for sequencing was PBMCs. The V and J genes are TRBV6-1 and TRBJ2-7; TRBD2 agrees at 15 bases. The TCR was taken from a woman aged 25-40 years in good health and CMV-seropositive. In DNA, the CDR3 is TGTGCCAGCAGTGCCGGGACTAGCGGGGGGCGGTACGAGCAGTACTTC. This encodes CASSAGTSGGRYEQYF.